The 10 T cell receptor beta chains in this list originate from one sample, sequenced in a study of beta chain features in type 1 diabetes. Investigators reverse transcribed all isolated RNA, so they sequenced expressed TCRB transcripts. TCRdb keeps only in-frame clones here, not all; method: immunoSEQ multiplex PCR. This table has around 330,000 clones, around 10% appearing once. The sequencing sample was made of naive CD4+ T cells from blood. The receptors were gathered from a woman in her 30s in good health.

This chain joins TRBV15 and TRBJ1-2, with a tentative D call TRBD1 (5 bases). The germline V gene encodes CDR1 LNHNV and CDR2 YYDKDF (reference sequence). The CDR3 has 13 residues. V was clipped by 1 base and J by 4 bases, with 7 bases between them. CDR3 sequence (DNA): TGTGCCACCAGCAGAGGACAGTCCTATGGCTACACCTTC. Protein product: CATSRGQSYGYTF. Full variable domain (missing parts from reference TRBV15 and TRBJ1-2): DAMVIQNPRYQVTQFGKPVTLSCSQTLNHNVMYWYQQKSSQAPKLLFHYYDKDFNNEADTPDNFQSRRPNTSFCFLDIRSPGLGDTAMYLCATSRGQSYGYTFGSGTRLTVV.

The genes are TRBV19 and TRBJ2-7, with 9 bases identical to TRBD2. The CDR3 runs to 14 residues. J gave up 1 base and V 3 bases, and 1 base lay outside the gene matches. Germline CDR1 is LNHDA and CDR2 is SQIVND (reference sequence). The CDR3 DNA follows: TGTGCCAGTAGTATTAGCGGGAGTTCCTACGAGCAGTACTTC. Translating it yields CASSISGSSYEQYF.

The chain has TRBV18 and TRBJ2-1; TRBD2 matches 10 bases. Germline V CDR1 and CDR2: KGHSH, LQKENI. This CDR3 has 17 amino acids. Trimming took 2 bases from V and 1 from J; bases not matched to a gene: 5. In DNA, the CDR3 is TGTGCCAGCTCACCATCCGGGACTAGCGTATCCTACAATGAGCAGTTCTTC. Its protein product is CASSPSGTSVSYNEQFF.

This rearrangement joins TRBV5-1 to TRBJ2-3; TRBD2 is a possible D gene (6 bases). Germline V CDR1 and CDR2: SGHRS, YFSETQ. CDR3 size: 17 residues. Trimming removed 0 bases at V and 4 bases at J, with 18 bases between. The chain's CDR3 is CASSLGLLARDSDTQYF. CDR3 in DNA: TGCGCCAGCAGCTTGGGGTTGTTAGCCAGGGACTCAGATACGCAGTATTTT.

This chain joins TRBV5-1 and TRBJ2-2, with 7 bases fitting TRBD1. This CDR3 comprises 14 residues. The J segment lost 3 bases and the V segment lost 6 bases, leaving 5 bases of the junction unmatched. Germline lookup yields CDR1 SGHRS and CDR2 YFSETQ. This CDR3 reads CASTPQGDTGELFF. The CDR3 coding sequence is TGCGCCAGCACGCCGCAGGGGGACACCGGGGAGCTGTTTTTT.

This clone was seen only a few times. The V and J genes are TRBV18 and TRBJ2-7; 8 bases fit TRBD1. Germline V gene sequence: CDR1 KGHSH, CDR2 LQKENI. The CDR3 is made up of 14 amino acids. V was clipped by 8 bases and J by 5 bases; unmatched bases: 11. CDR3 DNA sequence: TGTGCCAGCCCCCTCAAGACAGGGGAACACGAGCAGTACTTC. Translated: CASPLKTGEHEQYF.

This chain connects TRBV18 to TRBJ2-1; 10 bases are a match to TRBD1. CDR1 is KGHSH, CDR2 LQKENI, per germline. J gave up 6 bases and V 5 bases, and 7 bases lay outside the gene matches. This CDR3 comprises 15 residues. Here the CDR3 reads CASSSGTGASNEQFF. The DNA for the CDR3 is TGTGCCAGCTCATCAGGGACAGGGGCGTCCAATGAGCAGTTCTTC.

The V call is TRBV5-1, the J call TRBJ1-2, with D possibly matching TRBD1 (5 bases). The CDR3 spans 15 residues. Germline CDR1 is SGHRS and CDR2 is YFSETQ. Trimming took off 0 bases at V and 5 bases at J, with 14 bases between the two ends. The CDR3 sequence: CASSLDRGSHYGYTF. The DNA for the CDR3 is TGCGCCAGCAGCTTGGATAGGGGCTCGCATTATGGCTACACCTTC.

The V call is TRBV10-3, the J call TRBJ2-7, with a possible D match to TRBD2 (5 bases). Trimming removed 6 bases from V and 2 bases from J, with 14 bases in between. This CDR3 comprises 14 residues. CDR1 and CDR2 (germline): ENHRY, SYGVKD. As DNA, the CDR3 is TGTGCCATCAGCGCCCCACCGGGAACCTACGAGCAGTACTTC. It specifies CAISAPPGTYEQYF.

Worth noting for this clone: This same CDR3 is encoded by further DNA sequences in the sample. The chain is built from TRBV7-2 and TRBJ2-1; D gene unclear. Germline V CDR1 and CDR2: SGHTA, FQGNSA. The CDR3 contains 13 residues. V was cut by 0 bases and J by 4 bases, with 4 bases left in between. Written as DNA, the CDR3 is TGTGCCAGCAGCTTAGCACAGTACAATGAGCAGTTCTTC. Protein: CASSLAQYNEQFF.